These T cell receptor beta chains were read from a single sample in a study of T cell repertoires in cytomegalovirus infection. TCRdb reprocessed the reads with MiXCR, giving one entry per CDR3 protein. This sample yields about 140,000 distinct CDR3 sequences, of which 5% to 6.5% are seen a single time; roughly 18% belongs to the top ten. The sequenced sample consisted of PBMCs. These receptors originate from a human donor in good health (CMV status not recorded). Some clones in this sample may be carry-over from other donors' samples. Both conserved end residues are part of each CDR3. The order of the fields is J gene, D gene, clone size, V gene, CDR3 DNA, CDR3 protein. A D gene is named only where the DNA matches it firmly. Clone size is stated in some rows and not others, as once, few, many or a class when expanded.

J: TRBJ1-1; D: -; size: many; V: TRBV7-2; DNA: TGTGCCAGCAGCTTTAACCCCGGTGGGAACACTGAAGCTTTCTTT; CDR3: CASSFNPGGNTEAFF
J: TRBJ2-7; D: -; size: few; V: TRBV5-1; DNA: TGCGCCAGCAGCTTGGAATGGGCTCCTAACGAGCAGTACTTC; CDR3: CASSLEWAPNEQYF
J: TRBJ1-5; D: -; size: -; V: TRBV23-1; DNA: TGCGCCAGCAACCCGCGGGGGAGGGAAGGTGTTGTTCAGCCCCAGCATTTT; CDR3: CASNPRGREGVVQPQHF
J: TRBJ2-7; D: -; size: many; V: TRBV7-9; DNA: TGTGCCAGCGCGGGACCCCTCGTCGAGCAGTACTTC; CDR3: CASAGPLVEQYF
J: TRBJ2-1; D: -; size: many; V: TRBV10-1; DNA: TGCGCCAGCAGTAACGGGCTTAGCTCCTACAATGAGCAGTTCTTC; CDR3: CASSNGLSSYNEQFF
J: TRBJ2-3; D: -; size: many; V: TRBV7-2; DNA: TGTGCCAGCAGCTTAGGGGGAACAGGGAGGGATACGCAGTATTTT; CDR3: CASSLGGTGRDTQYF
J: TRBJ2-2; D: -; size: few; V: TRBV7-3; DNA: TGTGCCAGCAGCTTAACCCTGTCTGGTGGGGAGCTGTTTTTT; CDR3: CASSLTLSGGELFF
J: TRBJ2-7; D: TRBD2; size: many; V: TRBV7-2; DNA: TGTGCCAGCAGCTTATTGCTGGGCGGGGGACTGGGCGAGCAGTACTTC; CDR3: CASSLLLGGGLGEQYF
J: TRBJ1-2; D: -; size: -; V: TRBV12-3/TRBV12-4; DNA: TGTGCCAGCACCTCTGTGGGGGGATGGCGGGGCTACACCTTC; CDR3: CASTSVGGWRGYTF
J: TRBJ2-7; D: TRBD1; size: many; V: TRBV19; DNA: TGTGCCAGTAGTGCGCGGACAGGGGGCGGTGAGCAGTACTTC; CDR3: CASSARTGGGEQYF
J: TRBJ1-6; D: TRBD1; size: few; V: TRBV20-1; DNA: TGCAGTGCTTTCGGGACAGGGAACTCACCCCTCCACTTT; CDR3: CSAFGTGNSPLHF
J: TRBJ2-1; D: -; size: many; V: TRBV7-9; DNA: TGTGCCAGCAGCGTAGGGGGGCAGCTCTCCTACAATGAGCAGTTCTTC; CDR3: CASSVGGQLSYNEQFF
J: TRBJ2-1; D: TRBD2; size: -; V: TRBV29-1; DNA: TGCAGCGTGAATCTTAGCGGGGACAATGAGCAGTTCTTC; CDR3: CSVNLSGDNEQFF
J: TRBJ2-1; D: TRBD2; size: many; V: TRBV6-2/TRBV6-3; DNA: TGTGCCAGCAGTTACCCCCCTAGCGGGGTTTATCAGTTCTTC; CDR3: CASSYPPSGVYQFF
J: TRBJ1-4; D: -; size: -; V: TRBV29-1; DNA: TGCAGCGTTTATTACAGAACCCCTTGGGGGGAAAAACTGTTTTTT; CDR3: CSVYYRTPWGEKLFF
J: TRBJ2-2; D: -; size: many; V: TRBV19; DNA: TGTGCCAGTAGTATAGCAGGACAGTGGGACACCGGGGAGCTGTTTTTT; CDR3: CASSIAGQWDTGELFF